Listed here are 31 T cell receptor beta chains from one sample, sequenced in a study of T cell clusters in autoimmune cytopenias. Multiplex touch-down PCR amplified TRB using TRB-A and TRB-B pools in one tube. No DNA is given; TCRdb re-called the multiplex PCR reads and lists each CDR3 protein once. The table for this sample gives about 11,000 distinct CDR3 sequences. TRB amplification used approximately 250 ng of peripheral blood genomic DNA. This sample was shared with a second study, whose subject was T cell repertoires in aging, cancer and after chemotherapy.

Sequenced: peripheral blood. Every receptor here comes from a human donor in good health.

The chain is built from TRBV7-9 and TRBJ2-1; TCRdb's D call of TRBD1 is untestable without DNA. The CDR3 totals 15 residues. Looked up from germline, CDR1 is SEHNR and CDR2 is FQNEAQ (reference sequence). The CDR3 region is CASSLWQGAENEQFF.

The chain couples TRBV19 to TRBJ2-7; without DNA, the TCRdb call of TRBD1 cannot be checked. The CDR3 length is 16 residues. Germline V CDR1 and CDR2: LNHDA, SQIVND (reference sequence). This CDR3 reads CASRNRRGGAADEQYF.

The gene calls are TRBV30 and TRBJ1-4; TCRdb indicates TRBD1, and absent DNA this call remains unverified. CDR1 is GTSNPN, CDR2 SVGIG, per germline (reference sequence). The CDR3 has 15 residues. CDR3 loop: CAWSELRGRSEKLFF.

The J gene is TRBJ1-3, the V gene TRBV19; the D call of TRBD1 rests on TCRdb alone, since no DNA is present to check it. This CDR3 comprises 15 residues. CDR1 and CDR2 from the germline V gene are LNHDA and SQIVND (reference sequence). Here the CDR3 reads CASSNQGKGRNTIYF.

The chain has TRBV19 and TRBJ2-7. Per germline, CDR1 LNHDA and CDR2 SQIVND (reference sequence). CDR3 length: 15 amino acids. The CDR3 sequence is CASSIDQRRFDEQYF. The full variable domain, in which reference TRBV19 and TRBJ2-7 provide the parts outside the CDR3, is DGGITQSPKYLFRKEGQNVTLSCEQNLNHDAMYWYRQDPGQGLRLIYYSQIVNDFQKGDIAEGYSVSREKKESFPLTVTSAQKNPTAFYLCASSIDQRRFDEQYFGPGTRLTVT.

The CDR3 reads CATSRGPKGGYTF. The chain recombines TRBV15 with TRBJ1-2; the D gene TCRdb calls, TRBD1, cannot be checked with no DNA. CDR3 length: 13 residues. Per germline, CDR1 LNHNV and CDR2 YYDKDF (reference sequence). Together with reference TRBV15 and TRBJ1-2, the CDR3 gives the full variable domain: DAMVIQNPRYQVTQFGKPVTLSCSQTLNHNVMYWYQQKSSQAPKLLFHYYDKDFNNEADTPDNFQSRRPNTSFCFLDIRSPGLGDTAMYLCATSRGPKGGYTFGSGTRLTVV.

This sequence joins TRBV5-5 and TRBJ2-1; TCRdb returns TRBD2, unconfirmable since there is no DNA. The CDR3 sequence is 15 residues long. Germline V gives CDR1 SGHKS, CDR2 YYEKEE (reference sequence). CDR3 residues: CASSPFPTSGGEQFF. The full variable domain, its missing parts supplied by reference TRBV5-5 and TRBJ2-1, is DAGVTQSPTHLIKTRGQQVTLRCSPISGHKSVSWYQQVLGQGPQFIFQYYEKEERGRGNFPDRFSARQFPNYSSELNVNALLLGDSALYLCASSPFPTSGGEQFFGPGTRLTVL.

The genes are TRBV6-5 and TRBJ1-6; TCRdb lists TRBD1, though no DNA is available to test this call. Germline assignment: CDR1 MNHEY and CDR2 SVGAGI. The CDR3 is made up of 13 amino acids. CDR3: CASSSGPNSPLHF.

The gene calls are TRBV10-3 and TRBJ2-7; the D gene TCRdb calls, TRBD1, cannot be checked with no DNA. Looked up from germline, CDR1 is ENHRY and CDR2 is SYGVKD. This CDR3 has 15 residues. The chain's CDR3 is CAIRTRTGMFDEQYF.

This chain joins TRBV12-3 or TRBV12-4 and TRBJ2-2. This CDR3 contains 16 residues. The CDR3 reads CASRPSPNFNTGELFF.

The genes are TRBV6-2 or TRBV6-3 and TRBJ2-7; TCRdb selects TRBD1, and the lack of DNA leaves this call unchecked. Germline V gene sequence: CDR1 MNHEY, CDR2 SVGEGT. This CDR3 spans 13 amino acids. CDR3 sequence reads: CASTDRGAYEQYF.

This clonotype counts as medium-sized by frequency. The chain recombines TRBV29-1 with TRBJ2-7; checking the TCRdb D call of TRBD1 is not possible without DNA. The CDR3 runs to 13 residues. The germline V gene encodes CDR1 SQVTM and CDR2 ANQGSEA. CDR3 region: CSVVSRDAYEQYF.

This clonotype is medium-sized (0.01 to 0.1%) by frequency. This chain joins TRBV13 and TRBJ1-1. In germline, CDR1 is PRHDT, CDR2 FYEKMQ (reference sequence). The CDR3 runs 13 residues. CDR3 sequence reads: CASSSGDNTEAFF.

The chain recombines TRBV19 with TRBJ2-7. The CDR3 extends over 11 amino acids. Germline values: CDR1 LNHDA, CDR2 SQIVND (reference sequence). The CDR3 spells CASSIGYEQYF.

The chain carries TRBV27 and TRBJ2-3; TCRdb's D gene call, TRBD1, goes unchecked for lack of DNA. The germline CDR1 and CDR2 sequences are MNHEY and SMNVEV (reference sequence). The CDR3 is made up of 16 amino acids. The CDR3 loop is CASSPRTRGAGDTQYF.

By frequency, this clonotype registers medium-sized. The rearrangement links TRBV11-3 to TRBJ2-7. This CDR3 contains 14 residues. CDR1 and CDR2 (germline): SGHNT, YENEEA. This CDR3 is CASSFRLTRYEQYF.

The chain recombines TRBV10-3 with TRBJ1-2. Germline-derived CDR1 and CDR2 are ENHRY and SYGVKD. The CDR3 runs to 17 residues. CDR3 in amino acids: CAISDGFKEGTNYGYTF.

The genes are TRBV6-5 and TRBJ2-5; TCRdb designates TRBD2, a call that cannot be tested without DNA. This CDR3 contains 17 residues. The germline CDR1 and CDR2 sequences are MNHEY and SVGAGI. The CDR3 sequence: CASSYSSQASGGETQYF.

V gene TRBV19 combines with J gene TRBJ1-1. Per the germline V gene, CDR1 is LNHDA and CDR2 is SQIVND (reference sequence). The CDR3 spans 12 residues. The CDR3 sequence: CASKFSTTEAFF.

This chain joins TRBV27 and TRBJ2-3; absent DNA, TCRdb's TRBD1 call cannot be checked. The CDR3 has 13 amino acids. Germline CDR1 MNHEY, CDR2 SMNVEV (reference sequence). The CDR3: CASARGRGDTQYF.

V usage is TRBV6-1 and J usage is TRBJ2-1; checking the TCRdb D call of TRBD1 is not possible without DNA. Germline V gene lookup returns CDR1 MNHNS and CDR2 SASEGT. This CDR3 has 14 amino acids. The CDR3 sequence is CASRPGGAYNEQFF.

The V call is TRBV5-1, the J call TRBJ1-2; the D gene TCRdb calls, TRBD1, cannot be checked with no DNA. The germline gives CDR1 SGHRS, CDR2 YFSETQ. CDR3 length: 13 amino acids. The CDR3 reads CASSPGTSNGYTF.

The chain employs TRBV27 and TRBJ1-2. This CDR3 is built from 14 residues. Germline V CDR1 and CDR2: MNHEY, SMNVEV (reference sequence). The chain's CDR3 is CASSTRGATYGYTF.

The chain is built from TRBV6-1 and TRBJ1-1; there is no DNA to check the TCRdb D call of TRBD1. Germline V gene data show CDR1 as MNHNS and CDR2 as SASEGT. The CDR3 is 13 residues long. CDR3 amino acids: CASSEDRDAEAFF.

Frequency places this clonotype as medium-sized. The chain is built from TRBV6-5 and TRBJ2-2. Germline CDR1 MNHEY, CDR2 SVGAGI. The CDR3 length is 15 residues. The CDR3 loop reads CASSYETPNTGELFF.

The CDR3: CASSMRQSGLYYGYTF. The rearrangement uses TRBV19 and TRBJ1-2. The CDR3 loop spans 16 amino acids. Per the germline V gene, CDR1 is LNHDA and CDR2 is SQIVND (reference sequence).

The CDR3 loop reads CASSRTTSGRRSTDTQYF. The chain links TRBV5-6 to TRBJ2-3; TCRdb indicates TRBD1, and absent DNA this call remains unverified. CDR1 and CDR2 from the germline V gene are SGHDT and YYEEEE. The CDR3 loop spans 18 amino acids.

The chain links TRBV12-3 or TRBV12-4 to TRBJ1-3. The CDR3 sequence is 15 residues long. The CDR3 region is CASSLGRLSGNTIYF.

The chain couples TRBV30 to TRBJ2-5; TCRdb proposes TRBD2, but this gene call is untestable without DNA. This CDR3 region has 14 residues. Germline lookup yields CDR1 GTSNPN and CDR2 SVGIG (reference sequence). CDR3 in amino acids: CAWTLAGGTETQYF.

CDR3: CASSGPRDRETGELFF. The gene calls are TRBV11-3 and TRBJ2-2; as DNA is missing, the TRBD1 call by TCRdb cannot be tested. The CDR3 totals 16 residues. The germline V gene encodes CDR1 SGHNT and CDR2 YENEEA.

The chain links TRBV5-6 to TRBJ2-3. This CDR3 has 15 amino acids. The V gene's germline CDR1 is SGHDT and CDR2 YYEEEE. CDR3 loop: CASSLRLLSTDTQYF.